This T cell receptor beta chain was sequenced in a study of blood T cells in healthy people across ages. Broader study findings: Getting older went along with TCR beta diversity per million T cells dropping roughly linearly. Those diversity estimates obtained from one million T cells were thought to be underestimates.

It was with a sample-barcoded 5' primer and a J-beta primer mix that a second PCR of roughly 7 to 12 cycles was run. TCRdb itself ran the 5' RACE reads through MiXCR, one entry per CDR3 protein. The sample has approximately 580,000 distinct CDR3 sequences, about 24% seen once. Trimming took 4 bases from V and 7 from J, leaving 20 bases between them. Germline V lookup: CDR1 SGHRS, CDR2 YFSETQ. The CDR3 has 16 amino acids. Points on this clonotype: What it binds is unknown.

These same records also appear under a second study, on T cells of mothers and their children. From that study: The authors identified no persistent microchimeric T cell clones.

V is TRBV5-1 and J is TRBJ2-2; D is undetermined. This clonotype was obtained from a boy younger than 18 in good health. The specimen was blood. Here the CDR3 DNA reads TGCGCCAGCAGCCCCACTGGATCGCCTGGGTACGGGGAGCTGTTTTTT. Its translation is CASSPTGSPGYGELFF.